This TCR beta chain is from a study of T cell repertoires in aging, cancer and after chemotherapy. Study overall: Donors were grouped into six age bands spanning 30 or younger through 70 or older. Paired samples before and after chemotherapy came from glioblastoma patients receiving temozolomide-based therapy. Study conclusions and caveats: In cancer patients, declining TCR diversity with age involved lost richness and lost evenness. Age-matched healthy donors had significantly more diverse, less clonal blood TCR repertoires than untreated cancer patients.

TRB rearrangements spanning V, D and J were amplified using mixed TRB-A/B primers. TCRdb independently ran MiXCR on the multiplex PCR reads; one entry per CDR3 protein. The profile shows about 4,100 distinct CDR3 sequences, roughly 25% of them singletons. This clonotype qualifies as medium-sized (0.01 to 0.1%). Its antigen is unknown. Trimming pared 4 bases from V and 6 bases from J, leaving 8 bases between. CDR3 length: 12 amino acids. Per germline, CDR1 SGHNT and CDR2 YYREEE (reference sequence). Amplification of TCR beta used genomic DNA extracted from peripheral blood. Sequencing was performed on blood. The rearrangement uses TRBV5-4 and TRBJ1-5; D uncertain. The TCR sequence derives from a human donor with a solid tumor. In nucleotides, the CDR3 is TGTGCCAGCAGCGGAGAGGGTCAGCCCCAGCATTTT. Translation gives CASSGEGQPQHF.